This T cell receptor beta chain was captured in a study of post-analysis software for immune sequencing data. Study results and caveats: Patients showed TRBV5-6, TRBV5-1 and TRBV20-1 among several TRBV segments more frequent than in controls. A significant reduction in normalized Chao1 diversity was observed in multiple sclerosis patients versus controls.

On this clonotype: Its target is not known.

CDR3 length equals 14 residues. J was trimmed by 3 bases and V by 4 bases; bases with no gene match: 6. Per the germline V gene, CDR1 is LNHNV and CDR2 is YYDKDF (reference sequence). Unique molecular identifiers were present in the TCR beta cDNA libraries. One entry per CDR3 protein, called by TCRdb with MiXCR from the PCR reads. The repertoire holds 800,000 to 950,000 distinct CDR3 sequences, with about 50% as singletons. This receptor was obtained from a girl aged 10-17 years with multiple sclerosis. This sequence joins TRBV15 and TRBJ2-7; 7 positions agree with TRBD1. Sequences were obtained from blood. DNA for the CDR3: TGTGCCACCAGCAACCGGGACAGCCACTACGAGCAGTACTTC. This codes for CATSNRDSHYEQYF.